These T cell receptor beta chains were read from a single sample in a study of shared clonotypes between healthy human individuals. This table comes from immunoSEQ multiplex PCR, and its TCRdb copy is limited to in-frame clones, with some not included. This sample has 950,000 to 1,300,000 clones; approximately 70% occur once, and the top ten carry roughly 1.5%. The sequenced material came from memory CD4+ T cells sorted from blood. These TCRs come from a man aged 18 to 35 in good health. CDR3s include the opening cysteine and the closing phenylalanine or tryptophan. D genes are given only for firm matches. Size is omitted from some rows. Given values are once, few, many or a class for expanded clones.

j_call: TRBJ1-1; v_call: TRBV5-1; d_call: NA; clone_size: NA; cdr3_nt: TGCGCCAGCAGCCTTGGATCCATGAACACTGAAGCTTTCTTT; cdr3_aa: CASSLGSMNTEAFF
j_call: TRBJ1-5; v_call: TRBV19; d_call: TRBD1; clone_size: NA; cdr3_nt: TGTGCCAGTAGTTTCCAAGACAGGGACAATCAGCCCCAGCATTTT; cdr3_aa: CASSFQDRDNQPQHF
j_call: TRBJ1-1; v_call: TRBV6-6; d_call: NA; clone_size: NA; cdr3_nt: TGTGCCAGCAGCCGCTTGGATTTCAACACTGAAGCTTTCTTT; cdr3_aa: CASSRLDFNTEAFF
j_call: TRBJ1-4; v_call: TRBV6-5; d_call: NA; clone_size: NA; cdr3_nt: TGTGCCAGCAGTTACTCCCCCCCTGCAACTAATGAAAAACTGTTTTTT; cdr3_aa: CASSYSPPATNEKLFF
j_call: TRBJ2-3; v_call: TRBV6-1; d_call: TRBD2; clone_size: NA; cdr3_nt: TGTGCCAGCAGTGGGTATGGGACTAGCGGGAGAGATACGCAGTATTTT; cdr3_aa: CASSGYGTSGRDTQYF
j_call: TRBJ2-3; v_call: TRBV5-6; d_call: TRBD2; clone_size: NA; cdr3_nt: TGTGCCAGCAGCTTGGGACTAGCGGGCAAGGGCACAGATACGCAGTATTTT; cdr3_aa: CASSLGLAGKGTDTQYF
j_call: TRBJ1-2; v_call: TRBV5-1; d_call: TRBD1; clone_size: once; cdr3_nt: TGCGCCAGCAGCTCCCAACAGGGGGCGGGAGGCTACACCTTC; cdr3_aa: CASSSQQGAGGYTF
j_call: TRBJ2-7; v_call: TRBV18; d_call: NA; clone_size: NA; cdr3_nt: TGTGCCAGCTCACCGTCTGGGGTGAGTCTCGAGCAGTACTTC; cdr3_aa: CASSPSGVSLEQYF
j_call: TRBJ2-3; v_call: TRBV29-1; d_call: NA; clone_size: NA; cdr3_nt: TGCAGCGTTGAAGCCCCAAAAACAGATACGCAGTATTTT; cdr3_aa: CSVEAPKTDTQYF
j_call: TRBJ2-3; v_call: TRBV7-3; d_call: NA; clone_size: NA; cdr3_nt: TGTGCCAGCACTAGCGCGAGCACAGATACGCAGTATTTT; cdr3_aa: CASTSASTDTQYF
j_call: TRBJ2-7; v_call: TRBV27; d_call: TRBD2; clone_size: NA; cdr3_nt: TGTGCCAGCAGTGTGCTCCTAGGCGGGAGGCCTCCCTACGAGCAGTACTTC; cdr3_aa: CASSVLLGGRPPYEQYF
j_call: TRBJ2-1; v_call: TRBV10-2; d_call: NA; clone_size: once; cdr3_nt: TGCGCCAGCAGTGAGTCGGTGGGGGGCAATGAGCAGTTCTTC; cdr3_aa: CASSESVGGNEQFF
j_call: TRBJ1-5; v_call: TRBV11-2; d_call: NA; clone_size: NA; cdr3_nt: TGTGCCAGCAGCCCCTCGCTGGGTCAGCCCCAGCATTTT; cdr3_aa: CASSPSLGQPQHF
j_call: TRBJ1-1; v_call: TRBV9; d_call: NA; clone_size: NA; cdr3_nt: TGTGCCAGCAGCGTAGTTTTAACGAGAAACACTGAAGCTTTCTTT; cdr3_aa: CASSVVLTRNTEAFF
j_call: TRBJ2-5; v_call: TRBV6-1; d_call: TRBD1; clone_size: once; cdr3_nt: TGTGCCAGCAGCACTAGACAGGGAATCCAAGAGACCCAGTACTTC; cdr3_aa: CASSTRQGIQETQYF
j_call: TRBJ2-5; v_call: TRBV29-1; d_call: NA; clone_size: NA; cdr3_nt: TGCAGCGTTGGACAACAGCGAGAGACCCAGTACTTC; cdr3_aa: CSVGQQRETQYF
j_call: TRBJ2-3; v_call: TRBV5-1; d_call: TRBD2; clone_size: NA; cdr3_nt: TGCGCCAGCAAGCCCCTAACTAGCGGGATAACAGATACGCAGTATTTT; cdr3_aa: CASKPLTSGITDTQYF
j_call: TRBJ2-1; v_call: TRBV6-5; d_call: NA; clone_size: NA; cdr3_nt: TGTGCCAGCAGTAGACAACCACGGAAGAGTGAGCAGTTCTTC; cdr3_aa: CASSRQPRKSEQFF
j_call: TRBJ2-7; v_call: TRBV9; d_call: TRBD2; clone_size: NA; cdr3_nt: TGTGCCAGCAGCCTAACGGGGGGACCAGTTGACGAGCAGTACTTC; cdr3_aa: CASSLTGGPVDEQYF
j_call: TRBJ2-7; v_call: TRBV6-1; d_call: NA; clone_size: NA; cdr3_nt: TGTGCCAGTTTCAGGGACTCATACGAGCAGTACTTC; cdr3_aa: CASFRDSYEQYF
j_call: TRBJ2-5; v_call: TRBV18; d_call: TRBD1; clone_size: NA; cdr3_nt: TGTGCCAGCTCACCCCCCACAGGGGGCGCCGAGGAGACCCAGTACTTC; cdr3_aa: CASSPPTGGAEETQYF
j_call: TRBJ1-5; v_call: TRBV19; d_call: NA; clone_size: NA; cdr3_nt: TGTGCCAGTAGTATTGGAGCAGGGATGGTCAATCAGCCCCAGCATTTT; cdr3_aa: CASSIGAGMVNQPQHF
j_call: TRBJ1-2; v_call: TRBV18; d_call: TRBD1; clone_size: once; cdr3_nt: TGTGCCAGCTCACCGCGGGGACAGATCTATGGCTACACCTTC; cdr3_aa: CASSPRGQIYGYTF
j_call: TRBJ2-5; v_call: TRBV18; d_call: TRBD1; clone_size: many; cdr3_nt: TGTGCCAGCACGGGGACAGCTCTTAAAGAGACCCAGTACTTC; cdr3_aa: CASTGTALKETQYF
j_call: TRBJ2-1; v_call: TRBV4-2; d_call: TRBD2; clone_size: NA; cdr3_nt: TGTGCCAGCAGTCCCCAGCGGGGGGGCACCGATGAGCAGTTCTTC; cdr3_aa: CASSPQRGGTDEQFF
j_call: TRBJ2-3; v_call: TRBV27; d_call: TRBD2; clone_size: NA; cdr3_nt: TGTGCCAGCAGTTTGTTCCTAGCGGGAGCCTTAGATACGCAGTATTTT; cdr3_aa: CASSLFLAGALDTQYF
j_call: TRBJ2-7; v_call: TRBV30; d_call: NA; clone_size: NA; cdr3_nt: TGTGCCTGGAGTGTAGGAGGAGAAGTACGTGAGCAGTACTTC; cdr3_aa: CAWSVGGEVREQYF
j_call: TRBJ2-7; v_call: TRBV14; d_call: NA; clone_size: NA; cdr3_nt: TGTGCCAGCAGCCCCGGGGGTTATGGCGAGCAGTACTTC; cdr3_aa: CASSPGGYGEQYF
j_call: TRBJ1-5; v_call: TRBV21-1; d_call: NA; clone_size: NA; cdr3_nt: TGTGCCAGCAGCAAGGAGGGTTTGGGTCAGCCCCAGCATTTT; cdr3_aa: CASSKEGLGQPQHF
j_call: TRBJ2-1; v_call: TRBV4-1; d_call: NA; clone_size: few; cdr3_nt: TGCGCCAGCAGCCAAGATCGTGGTGAGCAGTTCTTC; cdr3_aa: CASSQDRGEQFF
j_call: TRBJ2-1; v_call: TRBV2; d_call: NA; clone_size: NA; cdr3_nt: TGTGCCAGCAGTGAGGGATACACTTCCTACAATGAGCAGTTCTTC; cdr3_aa: CASSEGYTSYNEQFF
j_call: TRBJ1-4; v_call: TRBV30; d_call: NA; clone_size: NA; cdr3_nt: TGTGCCTGGATGAGAGGAGCGGGGAGAGTTGAAAAACTGTTTTTT; cdr3_aa: CAWMRGAGRVEKLFF
j_call: TRBJ2-7; v_call: TRBV29-1; d_call: TRBD1; clone_size: NA; cdr3_nt: TGCAGCGTTGAAGGGACAGGGGACGAGCAGTACTTC; cdr3_aa: CSVEGTGDEQYF
j_call: TRBJ2-7; v_call: TRBV28; d_call: NA; clone_size: few; cdr3_nt: TGTGCCAGCAGTACATTGGACGGGACCTACGAGCAGTACTTC; cdr3_aa: CASSTLDGTYEQYF
j_call: TRBJ1-1; v_call: TRBV6-1; d_call: NA; clone_size: few; cdr3_nt: TGTGCCAGCAGTGTTGACTGGAACACTGAAGCTTTCTTT; cdr3_aa: CASSVDWNTEAFF
j_call: TRBJ2-5; v_call: TRBV7-2; d_call: NA; clone_size: few; cdr3_nt: TGTGCCAGCAGCGCCGAGAACCAAGAGACCCAGTACTTC; cdr3_aa: CASSAENQETQYF
j_call: TRBJ2-7; v_call: TRBV2; d_call: TRBD1; clone_size: NA; cdr3_nt: TGTGCCAGCACTCTAATGATGGGACAGGGATCAGGCTACGAGCAGTACTTC; cdr3_aa: CASTLMMGQGSGYEQYF